A single sample gave rise to the 28 T cell receptor beta chains below, sequenced in a study of T cells after yellow fever vaccination. Each CDR3 protein is one row after TCRdb ran MiXCR on the 5' RACE reads. Among 300,000 to 400,000 distinct CDR3 sequences listed, 8.7% were seen once. The sample consisted of PBMCs, taken on the day of the first yellow fever vaccination. The receptors were gathered from a man younger than 35 who received the YFV17D yellow fever vaccine.

This chain connects TRBV6-6 to TRBJ1-6; D gene uncertain. Deletions cut 9 bases from V and 10 bases from J, with 16 bases between. Germline CDR1 and CDR2: MNHNY and SVGAGI (reference sequence). The CDR3 is made up of 13 amino acids. The CDR3 loop is CASKSGRWSPLHF. In DNA form, the CDR3 reads TGTGCCAGTAAATCGGGAAGGTGGTCACCCCTCCACTTT.

In its sample, this clonotype was seen a few times. The chain recombines TRBV7-2 with TRBJ2-7; 11 positions match TRBD2. The germline V gene encodes CDR1 SGHTA and CDR2 FQGNSA. J gave up 7 bases and V 2 bases, and 13 bases lay outside the gene matches. The CDR3 contains 17 residues. CDR3 sequence reads: CASSLSSGGAWVGEQYF. DNA for the CDR3: TGTGCCAGCAGCTTAAGTAGCGGGGGGGCCTGGGTCGGTGAGCAGTACTTC.

This chain uses TRBV12-3 or TRBV12-4 with TRBJ1-2, with D unresolved. Trimming took 3 bases from V and 9 from J, leaving 14 bases between them. The CDR3 sequence is 13 residues long. CDR3 sequence: CASSFEGQRSYTF. Here the CDR3 DNA reads TGTGCCAGCAGTTTTGAGGGTCAGAGGAGCTACACCTTC.

There are a few counts of this clonotype. The rearrangement joins TRBV3-1 to TRBJ1-5, with 8 bases that match TRBD1. CDR3 size: 16 residues. Germline V gene lookup returns CDR1 LGHDT and CDR2 YNNKEL (reference sequence). V lost 1 base, J lost 5 bases, and 7 bases stayed unmatched. CDR3 sequence reads: CASSQGGQGAYQPQHF. CDR3 coding DNA: TGTGCCAGCAGCCAAGGGGGTCAGGGGGCTTATCAGCCCCAGCATTTT.

The chain recombines TRBV6-2 or TRBV6-3 with TRBJ1-2, with unresolved D. CDR3 size: 14 residues. From germline, CDR1 is MNHEY and CDR2 SVGEGT. Trimming removed 6 bases at V and 0 bases at J, with 11 bases between. CDR3 loop: CASRSEFANYGYTF. Here the CDR3 DNA reads TGTGCCAGCAGGTCGGAGTTTGCTAACTATGGCTACACCTTC.

The V gene is TRBV6-1, the J gene TRBJ1-1; TRBD1 aligns across 9 bases. Germline CDR1 MNHNS, CDR2 SASEGT. The junction had 7 bases not matched to a gene; V was cut back by 7 bases and J by 1 base. The length of the CDR3 is 15 residues. CDR3 nucleotides: TGTGCCAGCACCCGGGGGACAGGGAAGAACACTGAAGCTTTCTTT. Encoded protein: CASTRGTGKNTEAFF.

The genes are TRBV5-5 and TRBJ1-2; D is unclear. Germline CDR1 reads SGHKS; CDR2 reads YYEKEE (reference sequence). V was clipped by 0 bases and J by 4 bases, with 10 bases between them. The CDR3 totals 14 residues. In DNA form, the CDR3 reads TGTGCCAGCAGCTTGGGTCAGGAGTCCTATGGCTACACCTTC. This sequence encodes CASSLGQESYGYTF.

In its sample, this clonotype was seen many times. The chain employs TRBV29-1 and TRBJ2-7; TRBD2 is a possible D gene (6 bases). Trimming pared 3 bases from V and 3 bases from J, leaving 12 bases between. CDR1 and CDR2 from the germline V gene are SQVTM and ANQGSEA. CDR3 size: 13 residues. The CDR3, as DNA: TGCAGCGTTGAGGGTCCCGGGGGCTACGAGCAGTACTTC. It encodes CSVEGPGGYEQYF.

This clonotype came up a few times. V usage is TRBV7-3 and J usage is TRBJ1-1; D remains ambiguous. Trimming shortened V by 2 bases and J by 3 bases, and 16 bases separated the two germline ends. Looked up from germline, CDR1 is SGHTA and CDR2 is FQGTGA. The CDR3 runs 16 residues. The CDR3 is CASSLEGRNWDTEAFF. CDR3 coding DNA: TGTGCCAGCAGCTTAGAAGGACGTAACTGGGACACTGAAGCTTTCTTT.

At least ten counts were recorded for this clonotype. The chain employs TRBV2 and TRBJ1-5; TRBD1 might be the D (6 bases). V was trimmed by 6 bases and J by 4 bases, leaving 10 bases between them. This CDR3 region has 13 residues. CDR1 is SNHLY and CDR2 is FYNNEI in the germline V gene. As DNA, the CDR3 is TGTGCCAGCAGGGGGGCCGGAAATCAGCCCCAGCATTTT. It encodes CASRGAGNQPQHF.

The rearrangement uses TRBV7-6 and TRBJ1-1, with D possibly matching TRBD1 (5 bases). The CDR3 has 15 residues. The germline V gene has CDR1 SGHVS and CDR2 FNYEAQ. V shed 1 base and J shed 4 bases, with 13 bases lying between them. CDR3 amino acids: CASSLGGEVPTEAFF. The CDR3 coding sequence is TGTGCCAGCAGCTTAGGAGGGGAGGTTCCCACTGAAGCTTTCTTT.

The V call is TRBV5-4, the J call TRBJ2-2, with D maybe TRBD2 (6 bases). The CDR3 is 17 amino acids. The V gene's germline CDR1 is SGHNT and CDR2 YYREEE (reference sequence). V lost 4 bases, J lost 5 bases, and 21 bases lay in between. CDR3 in amino acids: CASSTSRAAERTGELFF. The CDR3 DNA sequence: TGTGCCAGCAGCACTAGCCGGGCGGCAGAAAGGACCGGGGAGCTGTTTTTT.

This clonotype was observed many times. V is TRBV20-1 and J is TRBJ2-3, with 8 bases fitting TRBD2. The CDR3 loop spans 16 amino acids. V shed 0 bases and J 0 bases; nucleotides not matched to a gene: 5. Germline loops: CDR1 DFQATT, CDR2 SNEGSKA (reference sequence). The CDR3 nucleotides are TGCAGTGCTAGAGATATCCCTAGCGGGAGCACAGATACGCAGTATTTT. It translates to CSARDIPSGSTDTQYF.

This clonotype came up many times. The chain links TRBV4-1 to TRBJ2-3; the D gene is possibly TRBD1 (7 bases). Germline V gene lookup returns CDR1 MGHRA and CDR2 YSYEKL. The V and J ends lost 0 bases and 2 bases respectively, with 21 bases between them. This CDR3 spans 19 amino acids. The CDR3 DNA reads TGCGCCAGCAGCCAAGATAGGTTTATGGCGGGGACAGCCACAGATACGCAGTATTTT. This codes for CASSQDRFMAGTATDTQYF.

A remark on this clonotype: A much larger clone lies one base from this, so it may be a read error. It is likely a read error, because the conserved phenylalanine at the end of the CDR3 is missing. The V call is TRBV5-1, the J call TRBJ2-5, with D tentatively TRBD1 or TRBD2 (6 bases each). This CDR3 spans 16 amino acids. Germline V gene data show CDR1 as SGHRS and CDR2 as YFSETQ. V was cut by 2 bases and J by 5 bases, with 19 bases left in between. CDR3 nucleotides: TGCGCCAGCAGCTTAAGTTCCCTCGGGGGCGGGGAGACCCAGTACTCC. Amino acid sequence: CASSLSSLGGGETQYS.

Only a few counts were recorded for this clonotype. J is TRBJ1-6 and V is TRBV3-1; D unresolved. Germline values: CDR1 LGHDT, CDR2 YNNKEL (reference sequence). V shed 1 base and J shed 7 bases, with 5 bases lying between them. The CDR3 contains 13 residues. CDR3 DNA sequence: TGTGCCAGCAGCCAAGTGGGGAATTCACCCCTCCACTTT. Protein: CASSQVGNSPLHF.

This clonotype was observed once. This chain uses TRBV6-6 with TRBJ1-2; possible D gene TRBD1, 5 bases. V gave up 6 bases and J gave up 6 bases, with 14 bases separating them. Germline V lookup: CDR1 MNHNY, CDR2 SVGAGI (reference sequence). CDR3 length equals 13 residues. Here the CDR3 DNA reads TGTGCCAGCAGGGGGGTTATTATGGATGGCTACACCTTC. It specifies CASRGVIMDGYTF.

This chain connects TRBV7-2 to TRBJ2-1, with 11 bases that match TRBD1. The CDR3 has 16 residues. J gave up 8 bases and V 1 base, and 7 bases lay outside the gene matches. The germline CDR1 and CDR2 sequences are SGHTA and FQGNSA. The CDR3 DNA reads as TGTGCCAGCAGCTTAGATGTCGGACAGGGGGCATATGAGCAGTTCTTC. Amino acid sequence: CASSLDVGQGAYEQFF.

This clonotype was detected only a few times. V is TRBV15 and J is TRBJ1-1; 8 nucleotides align to TRBD1. The CDR3 runs 16 residues. In germline, CDR1 is LNHNV, CDR2 YYDKDF (reference sequence). With 1 base clipped from V and 0 bases from J, the junction kept 4 bases outside the gene matches. The DNA for the CDR3 is TGTGCCACCAGCAGAGCAGGGACAGGCATGAACACTGAAGCTTTCTTT. The encoded protein is CATSRAGTGMNTEAFF.

The V and J genes are TRBV4-1 and TRBJ1-1; the D gene is possibly TRBD1 (6 bases). Looked up from germline, CDR1 is MGHRA and CDR2 is YSYEKL. Trimming removed 0 bases from V and 0 bases from J, with 11 bases in between. This CDR3 has 16 amino acids. CDR3 amino acids: CASSQEGGRLNTEAFF. The CDR3 nucleotides are TGCGCCAGCAGCCAAGAGGGGGGCCGTTTGAACACTGAAGCTTTCTTT.

This clonotype was seen ten or more times. Mismatch with germline at one junction end may stem from a read error. This chain connects TRBV5-1 to TRBJ2-3; D remains unclear. The CDR3 is made up of 12 amino acids. Germline-derived CDR1 and CDR2 are SGHRS and YFSETQ. The CDR3: CASSLVGDTQYF. The CDR3 DNA follows: TGTGCCAGCAGCTTAGTAGGGGATACGCAGTATTTT.

The table lists this clonotype with a few counts. CDR3 sequence: CASSGQASSYNEQFF. CDR3 nucleotide sequence: TGTGCCAGCAGTGGGCAGGCGAGCTCCTACAATGAGCAGTTCTTC. V and J are TRBV9 and TRBJ2-1; D ambiguous. Between the trimmed V and J ends, which lost 5 bases and 0 bases, there was a span of 12 bases. Germline V gene sequence: CDR1 SGDLS, CDR2 YYNGEE. There are 15 residues in the CDR3. The whole variable domain, remainder taken from reference TRBV9 and TRBJ2-1, is DSGVTQTPKHLITATGQRVTLRCSPRSGDLSVYWYQQSLDQGLQFLIQYYNGEERAKGNILERFSAQQFPDLHSELNLSSLELGDSALYFCASSGQASSYNEQFFGPGTRLTVL.

This clonotype appeared a few times. This chain uses TRBV3-1 with TRBJ1-3; D is unresolved. The CDR3 extends over 17 amino acids. Germline V gene data show CDR1 as LGHDT and CDR2 as YNNKEL (reference sequence). V shed 1 base and J shed 4 bases, with 17 bases lying between them. The CDR3 DNA follows: TGTGCCAGCAGCCAAGGGCCTGGCGGTAGGCTGGGAAACACCATATATTTT. Its protein product is CASSQGPGGRLGNTIYF.

This clonotype was seen only a few times. This chain connects TRBV10-3 to TRBJ2-1; D gene ambiguous. Looked up from germline, CDR1 is ENHRY and CDR2 is SYGVKD. The V end lost 0 bases, the J end lost 3 bases, and 6 bases lay between the germline ends. CDR3 length: 14 residues. The CDR3 is CAISESTYYNEQFF. The CDR3 DNA follows: TGTGCCATCAGTGAGTCGACTTACTACAATGAGCAGTTCTTC.

Only a few counts were recorded for this clonotype. The V call is TRBV12-3 or TRBV12-4, the J call TRBJ2-1; 11 bases line up with TRBD2. The CDR3 length is 15 residues. The V segment lost 7 bases and the J segment 10 bases; nucleotides outside the gene matches: 12. CDR3 sequence reads: CASTPQLAGGIEQFF. CDR3 bases: TGTGCCAGCACCCCCCAGCTAGCGGGGGGCATCGAGCAGTTCTTC.

Many counts were recorded for this clonotype. V usage is TRBV9 and J usage is TRBJ1-2, with D tentatively TRBD1 (5 bases). CDR3 length: 15 residues. The V end lost 4 bases, the J end lost 1 base, and 14 bases lay between the germline ends. Germline V gene data show CDR1 as SGDLS and CDR2 as YYNGEE. This CDR3 is CASSPQASLNYGYTF. In DNA, the CDR3 is TGTGCCAGCAGCCCACAGGCATCCCTTAACTATGGCTACACCTTC.

The chain has TRBV20-1 and TRBJ2-5; D not resolved. The CDR3 runs to 13 residues. V lost 6 bases to trimming and J lost 1 base, with 12 bases between them. CDR1 and CDR2 from the germline V gene are DFQATT and SNEGSKA (reference sequence). As DNA, the CDR3 is TGCAGTGCATTCGGCAATCCCCAAGAGACCCAGTACTTC. Protein sequence: CSAFGNPQETQYF.

This rearrangement joins TRBV12-3 or TRBV12-4 to TRBJ1-6, with D unclear. V was pared by 3 bases and J by 8 bases, with 14 bases between. This CDR3 is 15 amino acids long. CDR3 sequence: CASSFTATIDSPLHF. Written as DNA, the CDR3 is TGTGCCAGCAGTTTTACAGCCACGATTGATTCACCCCTCCACTTT.